The 14 T cell receptor beta chains below come from one sample, sequenced in a study of molecular identifiers for immune sequencing clone quantification. TCRdb analysed the PCR reads with MiXCR anew, one entry per CDR3 protein. The sample records about half a million distinct CDR3 sequences, around 21% being singletons. The sample consisted of naive CD8+ T cells from blood, with Jurkat cell RNA spiked in. Subset described: FACS-sorted CD8+CD4-CCR7+CD45RA+ naive T cells. The receptors here all came from a human donor in good health. Some libraries in this study had Jurkat cell RNA spiked in.

This clonotype came up once. A much bigger clone sits one base away, suggesting this may be a read error. As the CDR3 is not closed by the conserved phenylalanine or tryptophan, this likely results from a read error. The chain carries TRBV4-3 and TRBJ2-5, with no clear D. The germline V gene has CDR1 LGHNA and CDR2 YSLEER. Trimming took off 3 bases at V and 4 bases at J, with 15 bases between the two ends. This CDR3 has 15 amino acids. The DNA of the CDR3 is TGCGCCAGCAGCCAGGCCCTCGCCCCTGGAGAGACCCAGTACTAC. Translating it yields CASSQALAPGETQYY.

The chain couples TRBV14 to TRBJ2-7; no definite D call. CDR1 and CDR2 (germline): SGHDN, FVKESK. V was pared by 0 bases and J by 0 bases, with 6 bases between. The CDR3 extends over 14 amino acids. DNA of the CDR3: TGTGCCAGCAGCCAAGAGAGGATCTCCTACGAGCAGTACTTC. Its translation is CASSQERISYEQYF.

A note on this clonotype: A clone one base away is much larger, so this may be a read error. The chain carries TRBV9 and TRBJ1-1; D remains unclear. This CDR3 has 13 amino acids. Germline CDR1 SGDLS, CDR2 YYNGEE. CDR3 in amino acids: CASSVGRATKAFF. CDR3 nucleotides: TGTGCCAGCAGCGTAGGGAGGGCCACTAAAGCTTTCTTT.

This clonotype was seen repeatedly, ten times or more. The chain recombines TRBV4-3 with TRBJ2-3; D possibly uses TRBD1 or TRBD2 (6 bases each). Trimming shortened V by 1 base and J by 1 base, and 12 bases separated the two germline ends. CDR3 size: 16 residues. Germline CDR1 LGHNA, CDR2 YSLEER. Here the CDR3 reads CASSQAGGGGTDTQYF. CDR3 coding DNA: TGCGCCAGCAGCCAAGCTGGAGGGGGTGGCACAGATACGCAGTATTTT.

Points on this clonotype: Just one base apart from a much larger clone, this may be a read error. The V call is TRBV29-1, the J call TRBJ1-2; possibly TRBD1 for D (5 bases). Germline loops: CDR1 SQVTM, CDR2 ANQGSEA. The CDR3 is 13 residues long. The ends were cut back, 5 bases at V and 7 bases at J, with 17 bases in the middle. This CDR3 is CSVKPLRVPGYTF. The CDR3, as DNA: TGCAGCGTTAAACCCCTCAGGGTTCCTGGCTACACCTTC.

This chain uses TRBV11-2 with TRBJ2-3; weak D call: TRBD2 (7 bases). Germline values: CDR1 SGHAT, CDR2 FQNNGV. Deletions cut 0 bases from V and 4 bases from J, with 14 bases between. The CDR3 covers 16 residues. The CDR3 DNA reads as TGTGCCAGCAGCTTAGAGGTGGGGGGGCGATCAGATACGCAGTATTTT. Amino acid sequence: CASSLEVGGRSDTQYF.

Comments on this clonotype: Since a much larger clone is just one base distant, this may be a read error. The rearrangement uses TRBV27 and TRBJ1-1, with a tentative D call TRBD1 (6 bases). V was pared by 4 bases and J by 2 bases, with 17 bases between. Germline CDR1 MNHEY, CDR2 SMNVEV (reference sequence). The CDR3 length is 16 residues. The DNA for the CDR3 is TGTGCCAGCAGTTCAATTCTACCCAGGGGTAACACTGAAGCTTTCTTT. Amino acids: CASSSILPRGNTEAFF.

This clonotype came up many times. The chain links TRBV30 to TRBJ2-7, with 10 bases lining up with TRBD2. The V and J ends lost 2 bases and 6 bases, in that order; junction bases with no gene match: 4. The CDR3 extends over 13 amino acids. Germline V gene sequence: CDR1 GTSNPN, CDR2 SVGIG (reference sequence). CDR3 nucleotide sequence: TGTGCCTGGAGTCTAGCGGGAGTAAGCGAGCAGTACTTC. This codes for CAWSLAGVSEQYF.

In the case of this clonotype: Being one base from a much bigger clone, this may be a read error. The chain links TRBV25-1 to TRBJ2-3; tentatively, D is TRBD2 (5 bases). Germline assignment: CDR1 MGHDK and CDR2 SYGVNS. This CDR3 spans 13 amino acids. The CDR3 nucleotides are TGTGCCAGCAGTGGGTGGACTGCAGATACGCAGTGTTTT. It translates to CASSGWTADTQCF.

The chain uses TRBV20-1 and TRBJ2-7; D gene unclear. This CDR3 is built from 14 residues. Germline assignment: CDR1 DFQATT and CDR2 SNEGSKA (reference sequence). Trimming took 0 bases from V and 0 from J, leaving 9 bases between them. CDR3 nucleotide sequence: TGCAGTGCTAGAGAGGGTCGGAGCTCCTACGAGCAGTACTTC. Residues: CSAREGRSSYEQYF.

This clonotype was recorded many times. The gene calls are TRBV6-6 and TRBJ2-7; 7 bases fit TRBD1. The CDR3 is made up of 18 amino acids. With V trimmed by 2 bases and J by 2 bases, 15 bases remained unmatched. CDR1 is MNHNY, CDR2 SVGAGI, per germline (reference sequence). Here the CDR3 reads CASSYPPTGKEGAYEQYF. CDR3 nucleotide sequence: TGTGCCAGCAGTTACCCCCCGACAGGGAAAGAGGGGGCCTACGAGCAGTACTTC.

This clonotype was found a few times. V gene TRBV19 combines with J gene TRBJ2-7, with TRBD1 matching 9 bases. J was trimmed by 10 bases and V by 4 bases; bases with no gene match: 8. This CDR3 has 13 residues. Germline values: CDR1 LNHDA, CDR2 SQIVND (reference sequence). CDR3 coding DNA: TGTGCCAGTAGTAACCAATGGACAGGGGATCAGTACTTC. Protein: CASSNQWTGDQYF.

The V and J genes are TRBV6-6 and TRBJ1-2; D is undetermined. V was shortened by 2 bases and J by 4 bases, with 11 bases between the two germline ends. Germline CDR1 MNHNY, CDR2 SVGAGI (reference sequence). This CDR3 comprises 14 residues. The CDR3: CASSYVGNPYGYTF. The CDR3 bases are TGTGCCAGCAGTTACGTGGGGAACCCCTATGGCTACACCTTC.

This clonotype was counted a single time. The chain combines TRBV7-9 with TRBJ2-2, with D perhaps TRBD1 or TRBD2 (6 bases each). CDR1 and CDR2 from the germline V gene are SEHNR and FQNEAQ (reference sequence). Trimming removed 7 bases from V and 7 bases from J, with 16 bases in between. The CDR3 runs 14 residues. This chain's CDR3 is CASTERGAGGELFF. The CDR3, as DNA: TGTGCCAGCACCGAGAGGGGGGCTGGCGGGGAGCTGTTTTTT.